This T cell receptor (beta chain) was obtained from a study of PD-1 blockade in mismatch repair-deficient tumors. About the study: Patients had around 11 mismatch repair-deficient cancer types, all previously treated and progressing.

The V end lost 7 bases, the J end lost 0 bases, and 13 bases lay between the germline ends. The CDR3 is made up of 15 amino acids. Germline V gene sequence: CDR1 LNHDA, CDR2 SQIVND (reference sequence). Some clones are missing from TCRdb's copy, which holds only in-frame ones; the method was immunoSEQ multiplex PCR. The table shows 35,000 to 40,000 clones, with 75% to 85% occurring only once. TCRs were sequenced from three patients responding to pembrolizumab. The sequence was collected from an adult with mismatch repair-deficient cancer. The chain uses TRBV19 and TRBJ1-5; a possible D gene is TRBD1 (5 bases). Sequenced here: peripheral blood, sampled 4 weeks after starting pembrolizumab. CDR3 sequence reads: CASNNRGYSNQPQHF. The CDR3 bases are TGTGCCAGTAATAATAGGGGTTATAGCAATCAGCCCCAGCATTTT.